Given below is one TCR beta chain in context. CDR3 length: 15 residues. CDR1 is MNHNS, CDR2 SASEGT, per germline. V was cut by 4 bases and J by 6 bases, with 13 bases left in between. This entry comes from a study of cytotoxic CD8 clonotypes in ibrutinib-treated CLL. Libraries were prepared by immunoSEQ multiplex PCR; TCRdb keeps only in-frame clonotypes and omits some of them. The sample lists about 68,000 clones; roughly 72% were seen once. The sample here was PBMCs, taken after 12 months of ibrutinib treatment. The sequence was obtained from a human donor with chronic lymphocytic leukemia. The J gene is TRBJ1-6, the V gene TRBV6-1; D is undetermined. In nucleotides, the CDR3 is TGTGCCAGCAGTGCGACGGTGGCTATTAATTCACCCCTCCACTTT. Amino acids: CASSATVAINSPLHF.